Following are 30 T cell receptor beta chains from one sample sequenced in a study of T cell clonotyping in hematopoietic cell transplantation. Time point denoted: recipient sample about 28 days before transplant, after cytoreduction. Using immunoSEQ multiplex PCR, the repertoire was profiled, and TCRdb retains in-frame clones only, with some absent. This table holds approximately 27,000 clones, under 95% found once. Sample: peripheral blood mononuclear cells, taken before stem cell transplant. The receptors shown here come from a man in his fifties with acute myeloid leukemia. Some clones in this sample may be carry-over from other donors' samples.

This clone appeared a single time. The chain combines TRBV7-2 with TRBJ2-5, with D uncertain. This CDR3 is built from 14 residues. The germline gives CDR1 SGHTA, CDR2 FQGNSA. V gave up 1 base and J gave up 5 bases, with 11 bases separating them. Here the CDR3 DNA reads TGTGCCAGCAGCTTAGGATGGGGTCGCGAGACCCAGTACTTC. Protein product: CASSLGWGRETQYF.

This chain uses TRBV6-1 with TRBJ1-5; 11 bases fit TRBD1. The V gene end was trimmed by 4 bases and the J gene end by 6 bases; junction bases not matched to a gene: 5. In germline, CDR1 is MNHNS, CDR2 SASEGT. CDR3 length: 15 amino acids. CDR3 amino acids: CASSGWGQGGQPQHF. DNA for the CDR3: TGTGCCAGCAGTGGATGGGGACAGGGGGGTCAGCCCCAGCATTTT.

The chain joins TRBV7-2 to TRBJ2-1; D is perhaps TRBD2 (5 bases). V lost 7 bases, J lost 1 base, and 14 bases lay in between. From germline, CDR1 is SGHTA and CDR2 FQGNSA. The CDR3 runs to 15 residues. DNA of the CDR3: TGTGCCAGCACCCTTACTAGAGTGTCCTACAATGAGCAGTTCTTC. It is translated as CASTLTRVSYNEQFF.

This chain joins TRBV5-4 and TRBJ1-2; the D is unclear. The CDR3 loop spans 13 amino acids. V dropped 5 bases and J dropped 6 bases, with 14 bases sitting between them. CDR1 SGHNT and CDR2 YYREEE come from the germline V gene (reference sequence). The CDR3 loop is CASSPDWSNGYTF. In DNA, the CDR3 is TGTGCCAGCAGTCCAGACTGGAGTAATGGCTACACCTTC.

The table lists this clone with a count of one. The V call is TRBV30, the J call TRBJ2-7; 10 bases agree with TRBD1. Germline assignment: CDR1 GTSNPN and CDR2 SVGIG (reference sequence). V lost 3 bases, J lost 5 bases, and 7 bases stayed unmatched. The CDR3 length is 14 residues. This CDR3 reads CAWSLGTGAHEQYF. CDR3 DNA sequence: TGTGCCTGGAGCCTCGGGACAGGGGCGCACGAGCAGTACTTC. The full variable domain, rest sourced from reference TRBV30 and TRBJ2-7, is SQTIHQWPATLVQPVGSPLSLECTVEGTSNPNLYWYRQAAGRGLQLLFYSVGIGQISSEVPQNLSASRPQDRQFILSSKKLLLSDSGFYLCAWSLGTGAHEQYFGPGTRLTVT.

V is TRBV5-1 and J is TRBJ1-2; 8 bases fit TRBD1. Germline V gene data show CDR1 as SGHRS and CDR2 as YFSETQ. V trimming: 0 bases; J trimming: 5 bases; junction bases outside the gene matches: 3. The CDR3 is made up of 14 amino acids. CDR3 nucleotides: TGCGCCAGCAGCTTGGGGCAGGGGGCTTATGGCTACACCTTC. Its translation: CASSLGQGAYGYTF.

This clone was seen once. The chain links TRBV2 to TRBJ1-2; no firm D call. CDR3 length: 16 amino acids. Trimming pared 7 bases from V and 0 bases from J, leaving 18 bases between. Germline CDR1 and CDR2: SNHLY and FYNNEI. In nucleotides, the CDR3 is TGTGCCAGCACCCTACTCGGGCGGGGAGCTAACTATGGCTACACCTTC. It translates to CASTLLGRGANYGYTF.

The DNA of the CDR3 is TGTGCCAGCAGCTTAGGGATCCCCGGGGGTGGAAACACCATATATTTT. This gives the protein CASSLGIPGGGNTIYF. V and J are TRBV7-6 and TRBJ1-3; a weak D match, TRBD1 (5 bases). Germline loops: CDR1 SGHVS, CDR2 FNYEAQ. V lost 1 base and J 3 bases, leaving 13 bases between the germline ends. The CDR3 runs to 16 residues. The whole variable domain, remainder taken from reference TRBV7-6 and TRBJ1-3, is GAGVSQSPRYKVTKRGQDVALRCDPISGHVSLYWYRQALGQGPEFLTYFNYEAQQDKSGLPNDRFSAERPEGSISTLTIQRTEQRDSAMYRCASSLGIPGGGNTIYFGEGSWLTVV.

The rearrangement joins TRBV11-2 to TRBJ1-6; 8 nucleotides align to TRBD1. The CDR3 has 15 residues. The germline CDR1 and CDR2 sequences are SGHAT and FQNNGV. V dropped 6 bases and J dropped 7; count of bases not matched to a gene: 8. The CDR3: CASSQTGQANSPLHF. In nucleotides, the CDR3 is TGTGCCAGCAGTCAAACGGGACAGGCCAATTCACCCCTCCACTTT.

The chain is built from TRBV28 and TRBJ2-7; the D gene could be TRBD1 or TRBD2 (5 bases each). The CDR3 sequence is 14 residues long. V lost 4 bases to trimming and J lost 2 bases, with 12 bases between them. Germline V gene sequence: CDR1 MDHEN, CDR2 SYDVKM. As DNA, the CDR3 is TGTGCCAGCAGTTCCGGGACGGAGCCCTACGAGCAGTACTTC. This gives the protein CASSSGTEPYEQYF.

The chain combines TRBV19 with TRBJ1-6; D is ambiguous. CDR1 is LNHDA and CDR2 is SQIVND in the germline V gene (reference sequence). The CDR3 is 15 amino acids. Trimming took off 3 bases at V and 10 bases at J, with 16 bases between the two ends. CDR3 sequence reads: CASSINPGGESPLHF. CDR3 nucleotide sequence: TGTGCCAGTAGTATTAATCCGGGCGGGGAATCACCCCTCCACTTT.

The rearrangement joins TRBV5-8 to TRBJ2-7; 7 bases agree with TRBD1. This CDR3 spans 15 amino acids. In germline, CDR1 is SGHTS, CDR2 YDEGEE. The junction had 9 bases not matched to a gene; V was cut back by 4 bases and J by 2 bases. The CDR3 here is CASSRAGTVPYEQYF. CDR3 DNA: TGTGCCAGCAGCCGAGCCGGGACAGTCCCCTACGAGCAGTACTTC.

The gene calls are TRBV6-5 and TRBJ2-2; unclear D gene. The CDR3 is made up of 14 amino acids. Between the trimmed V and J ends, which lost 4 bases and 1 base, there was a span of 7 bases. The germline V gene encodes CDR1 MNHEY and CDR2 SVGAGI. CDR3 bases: TGTGCCAGCAGTTTCTTCAGGAACACCGGGGAGCTGTTTTTT. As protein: CASSFFRNTGELFF.

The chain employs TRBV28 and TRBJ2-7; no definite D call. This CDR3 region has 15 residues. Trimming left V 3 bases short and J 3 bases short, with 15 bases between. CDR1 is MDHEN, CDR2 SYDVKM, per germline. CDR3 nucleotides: TGTGCCAGCAGTTTCGAGCACCCAGTGAACTACGAGCAGTACTTC. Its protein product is CASSFEHPVNYEQYF.

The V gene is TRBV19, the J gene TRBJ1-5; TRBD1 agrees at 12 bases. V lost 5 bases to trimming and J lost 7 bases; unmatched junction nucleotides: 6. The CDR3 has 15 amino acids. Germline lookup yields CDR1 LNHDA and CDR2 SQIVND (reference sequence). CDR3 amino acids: CASSPGTGGYQPQHF. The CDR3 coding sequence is TGTGCCAGTAGTCCCGGGACAGGGGGCTACCAGCCCCAGCATTTT.

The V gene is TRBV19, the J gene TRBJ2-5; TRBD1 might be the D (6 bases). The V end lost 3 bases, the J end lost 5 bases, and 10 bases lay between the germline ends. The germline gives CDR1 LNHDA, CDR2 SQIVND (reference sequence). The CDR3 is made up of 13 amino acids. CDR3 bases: TGTGCCAGTAGTATGAACAGGGTGGAGACCCAGTACTTC. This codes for CASSMNRVETQYF.

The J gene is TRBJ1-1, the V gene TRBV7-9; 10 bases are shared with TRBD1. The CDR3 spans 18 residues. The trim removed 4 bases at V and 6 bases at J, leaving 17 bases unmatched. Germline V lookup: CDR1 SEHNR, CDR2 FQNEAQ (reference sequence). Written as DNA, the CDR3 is TGTGCCAGCAGCTCCCCTCCCCGCCGGGACAGGGGATGGGCTGAAGCTTTCTTT. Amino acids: CASSSPPRRDRGWAEAFF.

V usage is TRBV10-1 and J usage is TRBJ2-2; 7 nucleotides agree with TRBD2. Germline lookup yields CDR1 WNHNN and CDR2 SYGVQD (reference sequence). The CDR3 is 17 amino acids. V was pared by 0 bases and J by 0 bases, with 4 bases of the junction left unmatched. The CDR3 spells CASSESTGGPNTGELFF. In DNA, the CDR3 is TGCGCCAGCAGTGAGTCAACGGGAGGACCGAACACCGGGGAGCTGTTTTTT.

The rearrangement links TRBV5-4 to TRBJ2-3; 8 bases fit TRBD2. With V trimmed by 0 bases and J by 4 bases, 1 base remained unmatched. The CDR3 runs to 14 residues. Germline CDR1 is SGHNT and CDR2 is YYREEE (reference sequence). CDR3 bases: TGTGCCAGCAGCTTGGAAGCGGGGGCAGATACGCAGTATTTT. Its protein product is CASSLEAGADTQYF.

Written as DNA, the CDR3 is TGCGCCAGCAGCTTGGGCAGGGTTAACACTGAAGCTTTCTTT. Amino acids: CASSLGRVNTEAFF. The rearrangement links TRBV5-1 to TRBJ1-1, with D maybe TRBD1 (5 bases). The germline gives CDR1 SGHRS, CDR2 YFSETQ. V was shortened by 0 bases and J by 2 bases, with 8 bases between the two germline ends. This CDR3 region has 14 residues.

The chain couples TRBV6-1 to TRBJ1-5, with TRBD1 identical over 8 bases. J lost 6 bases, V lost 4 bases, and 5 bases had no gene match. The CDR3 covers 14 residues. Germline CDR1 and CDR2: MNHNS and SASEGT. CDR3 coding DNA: TGTGCCAGCAGTGGAACAGGGGGAAGTCAGCCCCAGCATTTT. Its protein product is CASSGTGGSQPQHF.

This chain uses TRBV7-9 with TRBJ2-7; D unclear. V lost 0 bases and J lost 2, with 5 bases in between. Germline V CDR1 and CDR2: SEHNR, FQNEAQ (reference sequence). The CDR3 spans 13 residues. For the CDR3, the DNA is TGTGCCAGCAGCTTAGCTGCAGCCTACGAGCAGTACTTC. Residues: CASSLAAAYEQYF. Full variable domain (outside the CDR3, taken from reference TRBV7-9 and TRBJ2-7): DTGVSQNPRHKITKRGQNVTFRCDPISEHNRLYWYRQTLGQGPEFLTYFQNEAQLEKSRLLSDRFSAERPKGSFSTLEIQRTEQGDSAMYLCASSLAAAYEQYFGPGTRLTVT.

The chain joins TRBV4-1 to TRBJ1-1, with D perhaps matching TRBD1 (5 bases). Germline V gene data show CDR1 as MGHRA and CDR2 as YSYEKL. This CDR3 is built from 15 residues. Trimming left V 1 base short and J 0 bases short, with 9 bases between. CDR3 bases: TGCGCCAGCAGCCAAGTGGGGACTATGAACACTGAAGCTTTCTTT. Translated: CASSQVGTMNTEAFF.

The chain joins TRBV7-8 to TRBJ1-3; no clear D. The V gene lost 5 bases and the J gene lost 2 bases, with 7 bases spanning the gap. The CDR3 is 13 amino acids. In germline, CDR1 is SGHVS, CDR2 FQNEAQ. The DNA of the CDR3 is TGTGCCAGCAGCGTAGGGCCTGGAAACACCATATATTTT. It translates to CASSVGPGNTIYF.

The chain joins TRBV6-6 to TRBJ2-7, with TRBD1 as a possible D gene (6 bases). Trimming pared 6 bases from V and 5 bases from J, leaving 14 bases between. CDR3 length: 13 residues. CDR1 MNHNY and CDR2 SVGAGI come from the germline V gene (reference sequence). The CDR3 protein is CASSPQGFDEQYF. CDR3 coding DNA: TGTGCCAGCAGCCCGCAGGGGTTCGACGAGCAGTACTTC.

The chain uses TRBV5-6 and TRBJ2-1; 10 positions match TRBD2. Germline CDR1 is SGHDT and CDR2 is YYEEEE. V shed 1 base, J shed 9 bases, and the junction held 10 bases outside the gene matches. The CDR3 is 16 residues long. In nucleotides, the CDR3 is TGTGCCAGCAGCTTGCGCCCTAGCGGGAGAGGAGTTGAGCAGTTCTTC. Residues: CASSLRPSGRGVEQFF.

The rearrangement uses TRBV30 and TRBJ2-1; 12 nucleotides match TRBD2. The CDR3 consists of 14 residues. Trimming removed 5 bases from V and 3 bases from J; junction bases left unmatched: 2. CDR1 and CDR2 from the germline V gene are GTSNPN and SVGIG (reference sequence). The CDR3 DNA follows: TGTGCCTGGGCGACTAGCGGGAGCTACAATGAGCAGTTCTTC. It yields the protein CAWATSGSYNEQFF. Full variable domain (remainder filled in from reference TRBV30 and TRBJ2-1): SQTIHQWPATLVQPVGSPLSLECTVEGTSNPNLYWYRQAAGRGLQLLFYSVGIGQISSEVPQNLSASRPQDRQFILSSKKLLLSDSGFYLCAWATSGSYNEQFFGPGTRLTVL.

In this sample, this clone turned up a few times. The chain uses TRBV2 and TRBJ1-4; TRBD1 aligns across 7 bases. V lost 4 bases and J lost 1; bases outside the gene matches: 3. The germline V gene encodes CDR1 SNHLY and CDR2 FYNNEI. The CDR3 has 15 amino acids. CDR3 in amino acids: CASSVQGQTNEKLFF. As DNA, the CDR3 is TGTGCCAGCAGTGTACAGGGGCAAACTAATGAAAAACTGTTTTTT.

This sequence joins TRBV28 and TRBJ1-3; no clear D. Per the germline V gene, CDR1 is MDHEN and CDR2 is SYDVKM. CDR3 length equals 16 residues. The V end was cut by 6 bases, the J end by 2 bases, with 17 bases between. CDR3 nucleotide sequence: TGTGCCAGCAGGCCTGACCCGGGGAAACCTGGAAACACCATATATTTT. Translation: CASRPDPGKPGNTIYF.

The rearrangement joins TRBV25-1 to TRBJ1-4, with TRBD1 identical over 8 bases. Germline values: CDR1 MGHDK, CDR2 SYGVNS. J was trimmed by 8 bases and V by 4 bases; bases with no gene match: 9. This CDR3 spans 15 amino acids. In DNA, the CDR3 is TGTGCCAGCAGTGCGCGGACAGGGTGGGACGAAAAACTGTTTTTT. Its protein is CASSARTGWDEKLFF.